This T cell receptor (beta chain) was captured in a study of shared clonotypes between healthy human individuals. Study outcomes and limitations: The sampled material consisted only of blood, and tissue repertoires are likely to differ.

Of note for this clone: Its antigen is still unknown.

Germline V gene sequence: CDR1 SGHDT, CDR2 YYEEEE. Trimming removed 4 bases from V and 6 bases from J; junction bases left unmatched: 17. This CDR3 spans 17 amino acids. In the source study's methods: ImmunoSEQ gave junction-only sequences without quality scores, so filtering differed. Assay used: immunoSEQ multiplex PCR; TCRdb lists only in-frame clones, some missing. Clonal size and the V and J genes are those of that table, whereas D and trimming came from the DNA. The data contain 450,000 to 550,000 clones, 70% to 80% of them singletons. Input material: PBMCs. The chain combines TRBV5-6 with TRBJ2-7, with TRBD1 identical over 9 bases. The TCR comes from a woman between 35 and 50 years old in good health. Some clones in this sample may be carry-over from other donors' samples. In DNA, the CDR3 is TGTGCCAGCAGCCCCGGACAGGGGTCCATAAAGGCATCCGAGCAGTACTTC. It yields the protein CASSPGQGSIKASEQYF.